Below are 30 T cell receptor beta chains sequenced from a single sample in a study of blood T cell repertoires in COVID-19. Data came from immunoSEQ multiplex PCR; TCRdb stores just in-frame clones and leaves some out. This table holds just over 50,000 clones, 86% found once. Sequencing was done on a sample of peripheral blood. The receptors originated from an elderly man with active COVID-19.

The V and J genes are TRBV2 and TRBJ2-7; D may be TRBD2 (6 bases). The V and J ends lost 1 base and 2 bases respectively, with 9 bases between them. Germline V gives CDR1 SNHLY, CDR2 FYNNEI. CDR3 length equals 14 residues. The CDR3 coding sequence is TGTGCCAGCAGTGAAGGCGGGGCCACCTACGAGCAGTACTTC. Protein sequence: CASSEGGATYEQYF.

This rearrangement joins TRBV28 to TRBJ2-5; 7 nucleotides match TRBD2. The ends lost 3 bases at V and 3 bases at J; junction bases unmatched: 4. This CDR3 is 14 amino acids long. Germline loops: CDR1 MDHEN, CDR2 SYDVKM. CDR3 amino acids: CASSFPAGKETQYF. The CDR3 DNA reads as TGTGCCAGCAGTTTTCCAGCGGGGAAAGAGACCCAGTACTTC.

The CDR3 is CATAENTEAFF. Here the CDR3 DNA reads TGTGCCACGGCGGAGAACACTGAAGCTTTCTTT. The genes are TRBV2 and TRBJ1-1; D is undetermined. V lost 10 bases and J 1 base, leaving 7 bases between the germline ends. The CDR3 covers 11 residues. Germline V gives CDR1 SNHLY, CDR2 FYNNEI. The variable domain in full, completed from reference TRBV2 and TRBJ1-1, reads EPEVTQTPSHQVTQMGQEVILRCVPISNHLYFYWYRQILGQKVEFLVSFYNNEISEKSEIFDDQFSVERPDGSNFTLKIRSTKLEDSAMYFCATAENTEAFFGQGTRLTVV.

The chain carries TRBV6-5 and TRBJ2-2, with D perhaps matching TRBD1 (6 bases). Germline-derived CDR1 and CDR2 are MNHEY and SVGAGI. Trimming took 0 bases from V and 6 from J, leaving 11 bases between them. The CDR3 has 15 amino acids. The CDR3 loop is CASSYSNRVPGELFF. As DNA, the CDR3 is TGTGCCAGCAGTTACTCTAACAGGGTTCCCGGGGAGCTGTTTTTT.

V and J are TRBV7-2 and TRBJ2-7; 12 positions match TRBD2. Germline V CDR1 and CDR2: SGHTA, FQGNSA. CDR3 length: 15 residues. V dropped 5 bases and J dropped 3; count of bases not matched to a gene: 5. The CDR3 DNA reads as TGTGCCAGCAGCGCCGGGACTAGCGGGTACTACGAGCAGTACTTC. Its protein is CASSAGTSGYYEQYF.

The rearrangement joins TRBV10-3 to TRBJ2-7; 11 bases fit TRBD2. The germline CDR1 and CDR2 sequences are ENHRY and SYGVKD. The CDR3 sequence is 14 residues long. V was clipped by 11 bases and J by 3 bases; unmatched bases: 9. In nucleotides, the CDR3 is TGTGCCGCTAGGGGGACTAGCGGAATCTACGAGCAGTACTTC. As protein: CAARGTSGIYEQYF.

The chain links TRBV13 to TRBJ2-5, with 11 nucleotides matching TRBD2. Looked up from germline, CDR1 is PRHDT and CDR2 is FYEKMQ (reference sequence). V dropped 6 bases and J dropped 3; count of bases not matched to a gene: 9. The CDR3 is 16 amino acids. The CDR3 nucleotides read TGTGCCAGCAGTTCCGGGGGGACTAGCGGAAAAGAGACCCAGTACTTC. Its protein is CASSSGGTSGKETQYF.

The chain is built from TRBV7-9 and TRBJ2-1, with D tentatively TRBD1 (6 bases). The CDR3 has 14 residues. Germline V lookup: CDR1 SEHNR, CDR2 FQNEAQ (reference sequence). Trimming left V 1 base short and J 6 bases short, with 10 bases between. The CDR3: CASSLGGHRNEQFF. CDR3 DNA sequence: TGTGCCAGCAGCTTAGGGGGACACCGCAATGAGCAGTTCTTC.

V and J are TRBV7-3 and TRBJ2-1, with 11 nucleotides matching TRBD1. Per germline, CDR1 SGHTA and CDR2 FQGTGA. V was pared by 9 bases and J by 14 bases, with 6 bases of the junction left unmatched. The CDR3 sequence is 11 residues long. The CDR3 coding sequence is TGTGCCAGAACCGGGGACAGGGGGGAGTTCTTC. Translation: CARTGDRGEFF.

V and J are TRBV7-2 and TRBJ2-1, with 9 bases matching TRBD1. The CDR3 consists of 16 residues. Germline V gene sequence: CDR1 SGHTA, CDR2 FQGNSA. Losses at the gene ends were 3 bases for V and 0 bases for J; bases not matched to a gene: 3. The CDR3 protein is CASSLTGGSSYNEQFF. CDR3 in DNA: TGTGCCAGCAGCTTGACAGGGGGGAGCTCCTACAATGAGCAGTTCTTC.

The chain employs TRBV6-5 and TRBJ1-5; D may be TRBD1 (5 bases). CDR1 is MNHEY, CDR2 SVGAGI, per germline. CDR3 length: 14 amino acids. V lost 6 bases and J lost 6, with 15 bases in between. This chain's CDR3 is CASRLRGTVQPQHF. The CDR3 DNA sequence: TGTGCCAGCAGATTAAGGGGTACAGTTCAGCCCCAGCATTTT.

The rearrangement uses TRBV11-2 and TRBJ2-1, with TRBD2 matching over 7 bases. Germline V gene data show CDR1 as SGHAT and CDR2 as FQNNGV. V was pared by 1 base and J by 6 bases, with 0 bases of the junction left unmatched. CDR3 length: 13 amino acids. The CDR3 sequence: CASSLGGGNEQFF. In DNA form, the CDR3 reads TGTGCCAGCAGCTTAGGGGGGGGCAATGAGCAGTTCTTC.

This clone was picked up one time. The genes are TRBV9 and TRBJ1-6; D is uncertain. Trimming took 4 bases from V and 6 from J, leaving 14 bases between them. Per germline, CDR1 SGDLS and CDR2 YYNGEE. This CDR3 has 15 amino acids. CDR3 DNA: TGTGCCAGCAGCTTACGGGAGGGCCGTAATTCACCCCTCCACTTT. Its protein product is CASSLREGRNSPLHF.

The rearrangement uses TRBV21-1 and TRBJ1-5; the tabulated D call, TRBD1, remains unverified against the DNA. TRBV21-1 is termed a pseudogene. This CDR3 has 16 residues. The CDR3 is CASSGRTGPCNQPQHF. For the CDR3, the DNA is TGTGCCAGCAGCGGGCGGACAGGGCCTTGCAATCAGCCCCAGCATTTT.

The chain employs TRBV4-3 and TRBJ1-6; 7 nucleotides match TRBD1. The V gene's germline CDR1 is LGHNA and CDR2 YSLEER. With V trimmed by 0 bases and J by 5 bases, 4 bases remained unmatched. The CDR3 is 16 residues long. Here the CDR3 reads CASSQDATGHNSPLHF. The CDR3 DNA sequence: TGCGCCAGCAGCCAAGATGCGACAGGGCATAATTCACCCCTCCACTTT.

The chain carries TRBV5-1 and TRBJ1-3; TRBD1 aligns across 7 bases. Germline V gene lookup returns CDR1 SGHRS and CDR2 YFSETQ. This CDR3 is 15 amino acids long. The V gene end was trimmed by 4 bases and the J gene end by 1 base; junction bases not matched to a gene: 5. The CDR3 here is CASSRDSGSGNTIYF. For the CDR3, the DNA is TGCGCCAGCAGCCGGGACAGCGGGTCTGGAAACACCATATATTTT.

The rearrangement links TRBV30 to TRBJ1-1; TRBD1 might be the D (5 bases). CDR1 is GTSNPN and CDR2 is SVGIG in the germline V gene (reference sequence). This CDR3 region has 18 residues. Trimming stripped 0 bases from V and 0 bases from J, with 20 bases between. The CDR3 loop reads CAWSVLVGGKIMNTEAFF. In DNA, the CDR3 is TGTGCCTGGAGTGTACTGGTTGGGGGGAAAATTATGAACACTGAAGCTTTCTTT.

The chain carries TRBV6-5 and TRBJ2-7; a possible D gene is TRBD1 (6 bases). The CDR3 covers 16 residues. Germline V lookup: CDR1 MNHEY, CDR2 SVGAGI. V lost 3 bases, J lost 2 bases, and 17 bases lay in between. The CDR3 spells CASSYRGRGNPYEQYF. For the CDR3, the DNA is TGTGCCAGCAGTTATCGGGGAAGGGGGAACCCCTACGAGCAGTACTTC.

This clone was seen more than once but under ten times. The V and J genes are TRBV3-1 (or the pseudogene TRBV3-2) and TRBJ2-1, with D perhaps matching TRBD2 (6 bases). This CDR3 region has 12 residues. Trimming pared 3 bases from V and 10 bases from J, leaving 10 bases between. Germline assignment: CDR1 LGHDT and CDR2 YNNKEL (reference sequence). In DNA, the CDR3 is TGTGCCAGCAGCCATCGGGGGACGGAGCAGTTCTTC. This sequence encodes CASSHRGTEQFF.

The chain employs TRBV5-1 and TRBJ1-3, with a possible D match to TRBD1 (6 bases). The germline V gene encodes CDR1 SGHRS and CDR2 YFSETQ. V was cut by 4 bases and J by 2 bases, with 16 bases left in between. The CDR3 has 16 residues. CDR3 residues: CASSPGHLNTGNTIYF. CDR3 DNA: TGCGCCAGCAGCCCGGGACACCTTAACACTGGAAACACCATATATTTT.

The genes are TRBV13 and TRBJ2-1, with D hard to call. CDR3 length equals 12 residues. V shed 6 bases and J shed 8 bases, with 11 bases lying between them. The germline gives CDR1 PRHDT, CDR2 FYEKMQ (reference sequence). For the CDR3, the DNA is TGTGCCAGCAGGCATACTCTCGATGAGCAGTTCTTC. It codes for CASRHTLDEQFF.

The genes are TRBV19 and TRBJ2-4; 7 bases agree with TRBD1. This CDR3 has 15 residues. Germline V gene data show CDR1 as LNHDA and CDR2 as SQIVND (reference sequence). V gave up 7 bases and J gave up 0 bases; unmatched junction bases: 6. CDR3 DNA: TGTGCCAGTAAAACAGGGGCCTTAGCCAAAAACATTCAGTACTTC. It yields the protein CASKTGALAKNIQYF. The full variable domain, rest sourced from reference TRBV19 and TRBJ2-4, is DGGITQSPKYLFRKEGQNVTLSCEQNLNHDAMYWYRQDPGQGLRLIYYSQIVNDFQKGDIAEGYSVSREKKESFPLTVTSAQKNPTAFYLCASKTGALAKNIQYFGAGTRLSVL.

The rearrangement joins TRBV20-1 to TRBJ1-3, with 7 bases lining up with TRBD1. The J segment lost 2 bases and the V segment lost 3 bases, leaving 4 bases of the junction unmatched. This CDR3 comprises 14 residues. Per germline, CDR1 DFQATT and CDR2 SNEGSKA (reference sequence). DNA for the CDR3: TGCAGTGCTAGTTCCCAGGGGGCTGGAAACACCATATATTTT. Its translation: CSASSQGAGNTIYF.

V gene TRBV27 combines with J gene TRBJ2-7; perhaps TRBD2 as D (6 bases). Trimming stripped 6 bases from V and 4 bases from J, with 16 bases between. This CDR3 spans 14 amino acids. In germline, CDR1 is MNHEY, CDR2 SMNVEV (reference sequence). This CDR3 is CASRPSGVVYEQYF. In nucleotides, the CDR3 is TGTGCCAGCAGGCCGTCGGGAGTTGTATACGAGCAGTACTTC.

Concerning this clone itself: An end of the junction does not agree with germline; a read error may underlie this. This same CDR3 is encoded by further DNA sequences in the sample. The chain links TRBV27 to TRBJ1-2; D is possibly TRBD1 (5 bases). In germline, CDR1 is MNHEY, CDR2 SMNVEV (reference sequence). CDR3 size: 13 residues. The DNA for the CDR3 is TGCGCCAGCAGTTCGACAGCTAACTATGGCTACACCTTC. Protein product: CASSSTANYGYTF.

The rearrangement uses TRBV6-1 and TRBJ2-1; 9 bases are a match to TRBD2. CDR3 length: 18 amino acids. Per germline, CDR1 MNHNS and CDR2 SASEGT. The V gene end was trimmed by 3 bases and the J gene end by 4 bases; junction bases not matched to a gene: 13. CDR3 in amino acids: CASSEHLAGGSTYNEQFF. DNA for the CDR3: TGTGCCAGCAGTGAGCATCTTGCGGGAGGGTCCACTTACAATGAGCAGTTCTTC.

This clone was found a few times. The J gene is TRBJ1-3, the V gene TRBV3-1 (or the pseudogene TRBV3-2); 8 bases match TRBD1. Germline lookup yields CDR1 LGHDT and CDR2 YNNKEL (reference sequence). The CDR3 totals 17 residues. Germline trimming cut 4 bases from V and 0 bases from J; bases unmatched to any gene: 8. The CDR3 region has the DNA TGTGCCAGCAGCCTTCGGACAGGGAGCGACTCTGGAAACACCATATATTTT. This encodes CASSLRTGSDSGNTIYF.

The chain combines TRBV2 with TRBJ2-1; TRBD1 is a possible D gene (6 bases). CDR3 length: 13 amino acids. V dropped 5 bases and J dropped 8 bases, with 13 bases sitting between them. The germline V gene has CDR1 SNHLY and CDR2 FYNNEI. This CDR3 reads CASSRTELDEQFF. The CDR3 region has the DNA TGTGCCAGCAGTCGGACAGAGCTAGATGAGCAGTTCTTC.

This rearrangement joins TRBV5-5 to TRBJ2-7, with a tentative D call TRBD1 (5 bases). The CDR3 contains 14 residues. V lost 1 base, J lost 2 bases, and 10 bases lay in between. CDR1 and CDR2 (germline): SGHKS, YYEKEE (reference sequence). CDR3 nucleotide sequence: TGTGCCAGCAGCTTGACTGGGGCTACCTACGAGCAGTACTTC. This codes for CASSLTGATYEQYF.

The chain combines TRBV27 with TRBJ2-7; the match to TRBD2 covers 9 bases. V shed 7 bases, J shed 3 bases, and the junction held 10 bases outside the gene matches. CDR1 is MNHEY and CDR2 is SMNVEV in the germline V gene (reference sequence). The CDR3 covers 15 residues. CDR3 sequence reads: CASTLGVSGSYEQYF. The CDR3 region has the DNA TGTGCCAGCACCTTGGGCGTTAGCGGGAGCTACGAGCAGTACTTC.